The present T cell receptor beta chain was sequenced within a study of blood T cell repertoires in COVID-19. Germline lookup yields CDR1 SGHVS and CDR2 FQNEAQ. With 2 bases removed from V and 1 base from J, the gap between germline ends came to 12 bases. This CDR3 spans 16 amino acids. While infection was still active, Seattle patients were enrolled and then followed longitudinally. Libraries were prepared by immunoSEQ multiplex PCR; TCRdb keeps only in-frame clonotypes and omits some of them. In the table there are more than 300,000 clones, about nine tenths of which are singletons. This chain links TRBV7-8 with TRBJ1-5; no definite D call. The receptor comes from a woman younger than 45 with COVID-19, enrolled during active disease. Sequenced material: peripheral blood. Here the CDR3 reads CASSLSGRGSNQPQHF. The CDR3 bases are TGTGCCAGCAGCTTATCGGGCAGAGGGAGCAATCAGCCCCAGCATTTT.